Described below is a single T cell receptor (beta chain) sequence and its context. What it binds is not known. These data originate in a study of T cell responses to AZD1222 COVID-19 vaccine. The assay was immunoSEQ multiplex PCR, and TCRdb's table has in-frame clones only and misses some. The sample yields tens of thousands of clones, about 89% seen once. V shed 8 bases and J shed 2 bases, with 13 bases lying between them. This CDR3 has 14 amino acids. Germline CDR1 is MGHRA and CDR2 is YSYEKL. Regarding the study as a whole: With dominance at 160-218 and 743-854, vaccine-associated CD4 TCRs spanned spike. Vaccination with two AZD1222 doses was followed by a rise in Spike-specific TCR breadth and depth. Donors skewed white British and female; clonal diversity was possibly underestimated.

The input for sequencing was peripheral blood, taken 28 days after the second AZD1222 dose. The chain recombines TRBV4-1 with TRBJ1-5; D call uncertain. This TCR was sampled from an adult who received the AZD1222 COVID-19 vaccine. CDR3 amino acids: CASSSGNGNQPQHF. The CDR3 DNA follows: TGCGCCAGCTCGTCGGGTAACGGCAATCAGCCCCAGCATTTT.